The 9 T cell receptor beta chains below all came from one sample that was sequenced in a study. In TCRdb, the 5' RACE reads were re-called with MiXCR into one record per CDR3 protein. The table lists nearly 55,000 distinct CDR3 sequences, about 25% of them singletons, with more than 3% in the top ten. The source material was tumor-infiltrating naive CD4+ T cells sorted from the breast tumor. As for subset: naive CD4+ T cells, CD4+CD45RA+CD25-. These receptors were obtained from a female donor with breast cancer.

This chain connects TRBV5-1 to TRBJ1-2; a weak D match, TRBD1 (5 bases). CDR1 is SGHRS, CDR2 YFSETQ, per germline. V shed 3 bases and J shed 0 bases, with 15 bases lying between them. The CDR3 contains 16 residues. CDR3 nucleotide sequence: TGCGCCAGCAGCTCTGGACCGGGACGGACTAACTATGGCTACACCTTC. It specifies CASSSGPGRTNYGYTF.

This clonotype has ten or more counts. The rearrangement uses TRBV7-2 and TRBJ2-3; possibly TRBD1 or TRBD2 for D (5 bases each). The CDR3 totals 13 residues. Germline V gene data show CDR1 as SGHTA and CDR2 as FQGNSA. V was pared by 4 bases and J by 7 bases, with 12 bases between. CDR3 bases: TGTGCCAGCAGCTCGGGGACGGGGAATACGCAGTATTTT. This encodes CASSSGTGNTQYF.

With respect to this clonotype: Given a much more abundant clone one base away, this may be a read error. The V and J genes are TRBV20-1 and TRBJ2-1; D gene unclear. CDR3 length: 11 residues. Germline V gene data show CDR1 as DFQATT and CDR2 as SNEGSKA (reference sequence). V was clipped by 4 bases and J by 7 bases, with 8 bases between them. The CDR3 is CSAKAGNEQFF. The CDR3 nucleotides are TGCAGTGCTAAGGCAGGAAATGAGCAGTTCTTC.

The CDR3 DNA reads as TGTGCCAGCAGCCAATTACAGGGTTCGGAGACCCAGTACTTC. Translation gives CASSQLQGSETQYF. The chain combines TRBV3-1 with TRBJ2-5; D might be TRBD1 (6 bases). CDR1 is LGHDT, CDR2 YNNKEL, per germline (reference sequence). This CDR3 spans 14 amino acids. Trimming cost V 2 bases and J 5 bases, with 12 bases left between them.

The rearrangement joins TRBV7-2 to TRBJ1-1, with 7 bases fitting TRBD1. Germline V gene lookup returns CDR1 SGHTA and CDR2 FQGNSA. The CDR3 contains 14 residues. With 5 bases clipped from V and 1 base from J, the junction kept 4 bases outside the gene matches. The CDR3 DNA follows: TGTGCCAGCAGCCTAGGGACAGCGAACACTGAAGCTTTCTTT. Translated: CASSLGTANTEAFF.

The genes are TRBV6-1 and TRBJ2-7; D remains unclear. The V and J ends lost 2 bases and 6 bases respectively, with 17 bases between them. This CDR3 is 15 amino acids long. Per the germline V gene, CDR1 is MNHNS and CDR2 is SASEGT. CDR3 DNA sequence: TGTGCCAGCAGTGAACAAATGGTGGTTCGCTTCGAGCAGTACTTC. Amino acids: CASSEQMVVRFEQYF.

There are a few counts of this clonotype. This chain uses TRBV25-1 with TRBJ2-7, with a possible D match to TRBD1 (5 bases). The CDR3 is made up of 12 amino acids. Between the trimmed V and J ends, which lost 5 bases and 4 bases, there was a span of 9 bases. Germline CDR1 MGHDK, CDR2 SYGVNS. The CDR3 is CASSNRQYEQYF. Written as DNA, the CDR3 is TGTGCCAGCAGTAATAGACAGTACGAGCAGTACTTC.

Ten or more counts support this clonotype. This chain links TRBV5-1 with TRBJ2-5, with a possible D match to TRBD2 (5 bases). Germline V gene data show CDR1 as SGHRS and CDR2 as YFSETQ. The CDR3 spans 15 residues. Between the trimmed V and J ends, which lost 0 bases and 3 bases, there was a span of 12 bases. The CDR3 region has the DNA TGCGCCAGCAGCTTGGGGGCCAGCGGAGAAGAGACCCAGTACTTC. Translated, it gives CASSLGASGEETQYF.

The rearrangement uses TRBV2 and TRBJ1-5; D is perhaps TRBD1 (5 bases). Germline V gene sequence: CDR1 SNHLY, CDR2 FYNNEI. There are 14 residues in the CDR3. DNA for the CDR3: TGTGAAAGCAGGGTGGTTCGGGAGGATCAGCCCCAGCATTTT. This sequence encodes CESRVVREDQPQHF.